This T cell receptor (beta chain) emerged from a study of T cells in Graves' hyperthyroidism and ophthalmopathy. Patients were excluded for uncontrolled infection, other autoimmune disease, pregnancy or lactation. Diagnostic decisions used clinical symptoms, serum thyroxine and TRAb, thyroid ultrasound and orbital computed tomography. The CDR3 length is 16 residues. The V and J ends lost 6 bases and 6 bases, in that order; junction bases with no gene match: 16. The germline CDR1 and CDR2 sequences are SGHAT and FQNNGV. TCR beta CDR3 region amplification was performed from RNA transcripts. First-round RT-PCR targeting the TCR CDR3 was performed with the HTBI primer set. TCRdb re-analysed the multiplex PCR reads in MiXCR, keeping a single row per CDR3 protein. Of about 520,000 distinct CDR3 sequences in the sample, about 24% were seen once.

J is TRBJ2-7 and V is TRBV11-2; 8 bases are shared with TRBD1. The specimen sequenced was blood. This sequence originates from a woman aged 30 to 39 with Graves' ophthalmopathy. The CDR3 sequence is CASSPRRTGRLGEQYF. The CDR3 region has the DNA TGTGCCAGCAGTCCTCGCCGGACAGGGCGTTTGGGCGAGCAGTACTTC. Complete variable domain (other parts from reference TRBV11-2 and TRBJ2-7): EAGVAQSPRYKIIEKRQSVAFWCNPISGHATLYWYQQILGQGPKLLIQFQNNGVVDDSQLPKDRFSAERLKGVDSTLKIQPAKLEDSAVYLCASSPRRTGRLGEQYFGPGTRLTVT.